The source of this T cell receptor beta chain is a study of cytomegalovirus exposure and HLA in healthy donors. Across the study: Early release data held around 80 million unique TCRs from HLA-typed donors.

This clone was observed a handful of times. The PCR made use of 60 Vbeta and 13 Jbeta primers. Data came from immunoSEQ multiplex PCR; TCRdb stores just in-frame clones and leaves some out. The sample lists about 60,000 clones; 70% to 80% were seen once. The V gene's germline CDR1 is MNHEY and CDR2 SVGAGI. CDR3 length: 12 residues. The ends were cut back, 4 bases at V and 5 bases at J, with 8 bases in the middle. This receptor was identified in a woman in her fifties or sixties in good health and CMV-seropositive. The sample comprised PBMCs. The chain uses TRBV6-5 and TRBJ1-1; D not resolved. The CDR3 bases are TGTGCCAGCAGTTCCCGGGGAACTGAAGCTTTCTTT. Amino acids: CASSSRGTEAFF.